The 23 T cell receptor beta chains below come from one sample, sequenced in a study of PD-1 blockade in classical Hodgkin lymphoma. Here immunoSEQ multiplex PCR was the method, and the copy in TCRdb shows in-frame clones only, minus some. The table lists around 100,000 clones, 80% to 90% of them singletons. With no exception, relapse followed autologous stem cell transplantation in all patients, and brentuximab vedotin exposure varied. Sequencing used peripheral blood mononuclear cells (PBMCs), obtained before the second cycle of nivolumab. The receptors come from a human donor with classical Hodgkin lymphoma.

The CDR3 region is CASSPSGGGRMGYGYTF. DNA of the CDR3: TGTGCCAGCAGCCCATCGGGAGGGGGACGGATGGGCTATGGCTACACCTTC. The rearrangement joins TRBV7-9 to TRBJ1-2; possibly TRBD1 for D (6 bases). The germline V and J ends were trimmed by 5 bases and 4 bases, with 23 bases remaining between them. CDR1 is SEHNR and CDR2 is FQNEAQ in the germline V gene (reference sequence). The CDR3 has 17 amino acids.

CDR3 DNA sequence: TGTGCCAGCAGCCGATTCGCTACTAGCGGATTCACAGATACGCAGTATTTT. Translated: CASSRFATSGFTDTQYF. V gene TRBV5-6 combines with J gene TRBJ2-3; 8 nucleotides agree with TRBD2. After removal of 4 bases from V and 2 bases from J, the junction contained 12 bases not matched to a gene. This CDR3 has 17 residues. Germline V lookup: CDR1 SGHDT, CDR2 YYEEEE.

V and J are TRBV28 and TRBJ2-3, with 9 bases identical to TRBD2. CDR3 length equals 13 residues. The junction had 5 bases not matched to a gene; V was cut back by 8 bases and J by 5 bases. Germline assignment: CDR1 MDHEN and CDR2 SYDVKM. This CDR3 reads CASVLAGRDTQYF. CDR3 sequence (DNA): TGTGCCAGCGTACTAGCGGGTAGAGATACGCAGTATTTT.

The chain carries TRBV2 and TRBJ1-5; no clear D. Germline CDR1 SNHLY, CDR2 FYNNEI. The CDR3 totals 14 residues. Trimming cost V 4 bases and J 4 bases, with 11 bases left between them. CDR3 residues: CASSGQVKNQPQHF. CDR3 coding DNA: TGTGCCAGCAGTGGCCAGGTAAAAAATCAGCCCCAGCATTTT. The full variable domain, its missing parts supplied by reference TRBV2 and TRBJ1-5, is EPEVTQTPSHQVTQMGQEVILRCVPISNHLYFYWYRQILGQKVEFLVSFYNNEISEKSEIFDDQFSVERPDGSNFTLKIRSTKLEDSAMYFCASSGQVKNQPQHFGDGTRLSIL.

The chain joins TRBV14 to TRBJ2-7, with 8 bases that match TRBD1. Germline V lookup: CDR1 SGHDN, CDR2 FVKESK. V shed 4 bases and J 2 bases; nucleotides not matched to a gene: 16. CDR3 length: 18 residues. The CDR3 spells CASSPLSGTGRGPYEQYF. Written as DNA, the CDR3 is TGTGCCAGCAGCCCCTTATCCGGGACAGGCCGAGGGCCCTACGAGCAGTACTTC.

V and J are TRBV7-7 and TRBJ2-5; 12 bases line up with TRBD2. This CDR3 comprises 17 residues. Germline V gives CDR1 SSHAT, CDR2 FNYEAQ (reference sequence). The V segment lost 0 bases and the J segment 0 bases; nucleotides outside the gene matches: 2. The CDR3 sequence: CASSLALAGGNQETQYF. The CDR3 DNA follows: TGTGCCAGCAGCTTAGCACTAGCGGGGGGAAACCAAGAGACCCAGTACTTC.

The gene calls are TRBV2 and TRBJ2-1; TRBD1 matches at 9 bases. Germline V gives CDR1 SNHLY, CDR2 FYNNEI. V lost 6 bases and J lost 8; bases outside the gene matches: 11. CDR3 length: 15 amino acids. CDR3 protein: CASSEEGTGSHEQFF. The DNA for the CDR3 is TGTGCCAGCAGCGAGGAGGGGACAGGGTCCCATGAGCAGTTCTTC. The full variable domain, in which reference TRBV2 and TRBJ2-1 provide the parts outside the CDR3, is EPEVTQTPSHQVTQMGQEVILRCVPISNHLYFYWYRQILGQKVEFLVSFYNNEISEKSEIFDDQFSVERPDGSNFTLKIRSTKLEDSAMYFCASSEEGTGSHEQFFGPGTRLTVL.

The genes are TRBV9 and TRBJ1-3; 9 bases are a match to TRBD1. The CDR3 spans 17 residues. The germline V gene has CDR1 SGDLS and CDR2 YYNGEE. After removal of 3 bases from V and 4 bases from J, the junction contained 11 bases not matched to a gene. The CDR3 region is CASSGRPLGQGGNTIYF. The CDR3 DNA is TGTGCCAGCAGCGGACGACCCCTGGGACAGGGAGGAAACACCATATATTTT.

This clone occurred a few times. CDR3 in amino acids: CASRGDSEYSPLHF. CDR3 DNA: TGTGCCAGCAGAGGGGACAGTGAGTATTCACCCCTCCACTTT. The V gene is TRBV6-1, the J gene TRBJ1-6; 7 bases are a match to TRBD1. CDR3 length equals 14 residues. The germline CDR1 and CDR2 sequences are MNHNS and SASEGT. The V and J ends lost 6 bases and 8 bases, in that order; junction bases with no gene match: 7.

V gene TRBV4-3 combines with J gene TRBJ2-7; 10 bases are a match to TRBD1. Per the germline V gene, CDR1 is LGHNA and CDR2 is YSLEER. The CDR3 sequence is 15 residues long. After removal of 3 bases from V and 6 bases from J, the junction contained 8 bases not matched to a gene. For the CDR3, the DNA is TGCGCCAGCAGCCATCGTACGGGACAGGGGCTCGAGCAGTACTTC. Protein product: CASSHRTGQGLEQYF.

The rearrangement uses TRBV30 and TRBJ2-7; possibly TRBD1 for D (6 bases). The V gene lost 5 bases and the J gene lost 11 bases, with 19 bases spanning the gap. The CDR3 runs to 12 residues. CDR1 is GTSNPN, CDR2 SVGIG, per germline (reference sequence). The CDR3 region has the DNA TGTGCCTGGGCCTCGGGCGGACCAGGGGAGTACTTC. Translation gives CAWASGGPGEYF.

The gene calls are TRBV5-1 and TRBJ1-5; D might be TRBD1 (5 bases). Germline V CDR1 and CDR2: SGHRS, YFSETQ. The CDR3 spans 17 residues. V was pared by 0 bases and J by 1 base, with 14 bases between. CDR3 protein: CASSLAPQGGSNQPQHF. The DNA for the CDR3 is TGCGCCAGCAGCTTGGCTCCTCAGGGTGGGAGCAATCAGCCCCAGCATTTT.

CDR3 protein: CASSLDYYHETQYF. CDR3 sequence (DNA): TGTGCCAGCAGCCTCGACTACTATCACGAGACCCAGTACTTC. V is TRBV7-7 and J is TRBJ2-5; D possibly corresponds to TRBD2 (5 bases). Germline CDR1 is SSHAT and CDR2 is FNYEAQ (reference sequence). The CDR3 has 14 residues. V was cut by 5 bases and J by 5 bases, with 15 bases left in between.

V is TRBV12-5 and J is TRBJ1-1, with D uncertain. CDR3 length: 13 residues. V shed 1 base and J shed 4 bases, with 7 bases lying between them. Per germline, CDR1 LGHNT and CDR2 FRNRAP. Here the CDR3 reads CASGLEPGTEAFF. The CDR3 DNA reads TGTGCTAGTGGTTTGGAACCGGGCACTGAAGCTTTCTTT.

The chain carries TRBV30 and TRBJ1-1; D is undetermined. This CDR3 spans 10 amino acids. Germline V gene data show CDR1 as GTSNPN and CDR2 as SVGIG (reference sequence). With 0 bases removed from V and 7 bases from J, the gap between germline ends came to 3 bases. The CDR3 is CAWSVLEAFF. The CDR3 coding sequence is TGTGCCTGGAGTGTCCTTGAAGCTTTCTTT.

The chain combines TRBV10-3 with TRBJ2-7, with TRBD2 as a possible D gene (5 bases). V shed 3 bases and J shed 6 bases, with 15 bases lying between them. The CDR3 runs 14 residues. Germline V gene lookup returns CDR1 ENHRY and CDR2 SYGVKD. The CDR3: CAISEWTDGSEQYF. In nucleotides, the CDR3 is TGTGCCATCAGTGAATGGACTGATGGGTCCGAGCAGTACTTC.

V gene TRBV21-1 combines with J gene TRBJ2-7; whether TRBD1, the table's D call, matches the DNA was not checked. TRBV21-1 is flagged as a pseudogene. The CDR3 contains 15 residues. For the CDR3, the DNA is TGTGCCAGCAGCGAGAGACTGGGGCCCTCCTACGAGCAGTACTTC. It specifies CASSERLGPSYEQYF.

The chain recombines TRBV19 with TRBJ1-1; D gene uncertain. The CDR3 is 13 residues long. The germline CDR1 and CDR2 sequences are LNHDA and SQIVND (reference sequence). V was trimmed by 6 bases and J by 1 base, leaving 9 bases between them. CDR3 sequence reads: CASRTTQNTEAFF. The CDR3 nucleotides are TGTGCCAGTAGGACGACACAGAACACTGAAGCTTTCTTT.

The chain has TRBV27 and TRBJ1-1, with D unclear. Germline assignment: CDR1 MNHEY and CDR2 SMNVEV (reference sequence). Trimming pared 6 bases from V and 4 bases from J, leaving 15 bases between. The CDR3 has 14 residues. The CDR3 sequence is CASSPQQMITEAFF. The CDR3 nucleotides are TGTGCCAGCAGCCCCCAACAAATGATCACTGAAGCTTTCTTT.

This chain joins TRBV5-6 and TRBJ2-2; 7 bases line up with TRBD1. Germline trimming cut 5 bases from V and 4 bases from J; bases unmatched to any gene: 8. This CDR3 region has 15 residues. Germline CDR1 SGHDT, CDR2 YYEEEE. The CDR3 bases are TGTGCCAGCAGGGCCGGGACAGCCAGCACCGGGGAGCTGTTTTTT. Translated: CASRAGTASTGELFF.

The V and J genes are TRBV28 and TRBJ2-3; maybe TRBD2 (6 bases). Per germline, CDR1 MDHEN and CDR2 SYDVKM. There are 12 residues in the CDR3. V lost 6 bases to trimming and J lost 9 bases, with 13 bases between them. The CDR3 loop is CASRPLAGTQYF. The CDR3 coding sequence is TGTGCCAGCAGACCCTTGGCGGGGACGCAGTATTTT.

The V and J genes are TRBV9 and TRBJ1-4; 11 nucleotides agree with TRBD1. V shed 2 bases, J shed 8 bases, and the junction held 8 bases outside the gene matches. CDR3 length equals 16 residues. The germline V gene has CDR1 SGDLS and CDR2 YYNGEE. In nucleotides, the CDR3 is TGTGCCAGCAGCGTCGGTCCCGGGACAGGGGGAGAAAAACTGTTTTTT. Amino acid sequence: CASSVGPGTGGEKLFF.

The chain is built from TRBV27 and TRBJ2-7; D might be TRBD1 (5 bases). The V end lost 3 bases, the J end lost 1 base, and 19 bases lay between the germline ends. The V gene's germline CDR1 is MNHEY and CDR2 SMNVEV (reference sequence). The CDR3 consists of 17 residues. The CDR3 loop reads CASSLNKLSGSSYEQYF. The CDR3 DNA reads as TGTGCCAGCAGTTTGAATAAGTTGTCAGGGTCTTCCTACGAGCAGTACTTC.